The source of this TCR beta chain is a study of blood T cell repertoires in COVID-19. The overall study: COVID-19 samples, acute and convalescent, were from the United States, Italy and Spain. T cells, B-cell-depleted T cells, or PBMCs supplied cDNA or gDNA.

This CDR3 has 11 amino acids. Germline V CDR1 and CDR2: SQVTM, ANQGSEA. The germline V and J ends were trimmed by 8 bases and 1 base, with 8 bases remaining between them. Original processing notes: Amplifying reference gene primers gave estimates of nucleated cell counts. Libraries were prepared by immunoSEQ multiplex PCR; TCRdb keeps only in-frame clonotypes and omits some of them. The V and J calls and the clone size are those of that table, but D and trimming were determined from the DNA. The sample carries roughly 70,000 clones, 89% recorded once. The clonotype comes from a woman between 45 and 65 years old with active COVID-19. The chain couples TRBV29-1 to TRBJ1-1, with no clear D. Sequenced sample: peripheral blood. The CDR3 region is CSTRTNTEAFF. Written as DNA, the CDR3 is TGCAGCACTAGGACGAACACTGAAGCTTTCTTT.